Below are 12 T cell receptor beta chains sequenced from a single sample in a study of blood T cell repertoires in COVID-19. Sequencing used immunoSEQ multiplex PCR; TCRdb keeps in-frame clones, though not all of them. Counted here are under 200,000 clones, around 90% occurring once; the ten biggest clones make up 6%. Source material: peripheral blood. The receptors derive from a man aged 35 to 55 with active or convalescent COVID-19.

The rearrangement links TRBV7-9 to TRBJ1-4, with TRBD1 identical over 9 bases. Germline V lookup: CDR1 SEHNR, CDR2 FQNEAQ (reference sequence). The CDR3 loop spans 17 amino acids. The trim removed 5 bases at V and 4 bases at J, leaving 11 bases unmatched. Here the CDR3 reads CASSRGVGTGSNEKLFF. The CDR3 bases are TGTGCCAGCAGCCGAGGGGTCGGGACAGGGAGTAATGAAAAACTGTTTTTT.

The rearrangement uses TRBV2 and TRBJ2-1, with a tentative D call TRBD2 (6 bases). Germline assignment: CDR1 SNHLY and CDR2 FYNNEI. The CDR3 runs 14 residues. Trimming shortened V by 4 bases and J by 4 bases, and 11 bases separated the two germline ends. For the CDR3, the DNA is TGTGCCAGCAGTGCGGGCGGGAAATACAATGAGCAGTTCTTC. Translated: CASSAGGKYNEQFF.

The chain employs TRBV2 and TRBJ1-5, with 10 bases aligning to TRBD1. The trim removed 6 bases at V and 2 bases at J, leaving 4 bases unmatched. The germline gives CDR1 SNHLY, CDR2 FYNNEI. This CDR3 region has 15 residues. The DNA of the CDR3 is TGTGCCAGCAGCTCGACAGGGGGCCGCAATCAGCCCCAGCATTTT. Translation: CASSSTGGRNQPQHF.

The CDR3 DNA sequence: TGCGCCAGCAGCCCCCAAGCGGGGACCAACACCGGGGAGCTGTTTTTT. Translation gives CASSPQAGTNTGELFF. The rearrangement joins TRBV5-1 to TRBJ2-2, with 7 nucleotides matching TRBD2. CDR3 length: 16 amino acids. Germline CDR1 SGHRS, CDR2 YFSETQ. V lost 4 bases, J lost 2 bases, and 8 bases stayed unmatched.

This clone was found a few times. V is TRBV12-5 and J is TRBJ1-1, with 7 bases that match TRBD1. The germline CDR1 and CDR2 sequences are LGHNT and FRNRAP. V lost 0 bases, J lost 5 bases, and 9 bases stayed unmatched. The CDR3 extends over 16 amino acids. The CDR3 protein is CASGLVPLAGGTEAFF. CDR3 sequence (DNA): TGTGCTAGTGGTTTGGTACCCTTGGCAGGGGGGACTGAAGCTTTCTTT. The variable domain in full, with the rest retrieved from reference TRBV12-5 and TRBJ1-1, is DARVTQTPRHKVTEMGQEVTMRCQPILGHNTVFWYRQTMMQGLELLAYFRNRAPLDDSGMPKDRFSAEMPDATLATLKIQPSEPRDSAVYFCASGLVPLAGGTEAFFGQGTRLTVV.

J is TRBJ1-2 and V is TRBV5-1, with D perhaps TRBD1 (6 bases). The length of the CDR3 is 14 residues. CDR1 SGHRS and CDR2 YFSETQ come from the germline V gene. V was pared by 3 bases and J by 8 bases, with 17 bases between. The CDR3 here is CASSSPAGVRGYTF. CDR3 sequence (DNA): TGCGCCAGCAGCTCCCCCGCAGGGGTTAGGGGCTACACCTTC.

This chain joins TRBV19 and TRBJ2-3, with 9 bases identical to TRBD2. Trimming removed 2 bases from V and 5 bases from J; junction bases left unmatched: 11. This CDR3 contains 17 residues. CDR1 and CDR2 (germline): LNHDA, SQIVND (reference sequence). CDR3 residues: CASSIPPQRGAIDTQYF. CDR3 coding DNA: TGTGCCAGTAGTATACCCCCCCAGCGGGGGGCGATAGATACGCAGTATTTT.

This chain connects TRBV19 to TRBJ2-1; the match to TRBD2 covers 7 bases. Germline assignment: CDR1 LNHDA and CDR2 SQIVND (reference sequence). Trimming removed 4 bases from V and 1 base from J; junction bases left unmatched: 4. The CDR3 spans 15 residues. CDR3 region: CASSNSGVSYNEQFF. Here the CDR3 DNA reads TGTGCCAGTAGTAACAGCGGGGTGTCCTACAATGAGCAGTTCTTC.

The chain recombines TRBV6-5 with TRBJ1-1, with D unclear. V dropped 6 bases and J dropped 3 bases, with 14 bases sitting between them. The CDR3 consists of 14 residues. Germline V gene lookup returns CDR1 MNHEY and CDR2 SVGAGI. CDR3 amino acids: CASRHGLRDTEAFF. The CDR3 DNA follows: TGTGCCAGCAGACATGGGTTGAGGGACACTGAAGCTTTCTTT.

V gene TRBV30 combines with J gene TRBJ2-5; TRBD1 aligns across 9 bases. Germline loops: CDR1 GTSNPN, CDR2 SVGIG (reference sequence). The CDR3 totals 15 residues. V shed 5 bases, J shed 0 bases, and the junction held 7 bases outside the gene matches. The CDR3 loop is CAWSTGTGNQETQYF. The CDR3 coding sequence is TGTGCCTGGTCTACCGGGACAGGGAACCAAGAGACCCAGTACTTC.

The rearrangement uses TRBV12-5 and TRBJ2-3; D may be TRBD2 (5 bases). Germline CDR1 is LGHNT and CDR2 is FRNRAP. The CDR3 loop spans 11 amino acids. Trimming took 4 bases from V and 8 from J, leaving 7 bases between them. The CDR3 loop reads CASGSLVTQYF. The CDR3 nucleotides read TGTGCTAGTGGTTCACTAGTTACGCAGTATTTT.

This clone was counted only a few times. The chain employs TRBV6-5 and TRBJ1-3; no clear D. The CDR3 has 13 residues. Deletions cut 6 bases from V and 2 bases from J, with 8 bases between. Germline V gene data show CDR1 as MNHEY and CDR2 as SVGAGI. The CDR3 reads CASSPVAGNTIYF. In nucleotides, the CDR3 is TGTGCCAGCAGCCCGGTAGCTGGAAACACCATATATTTT.